This TCR beta chain was identified during a study of T cells in Graves' hyperthyroidism and ophthalmopathy. Germline CDR1 and CDR2: SGHAT and FQNNGV. This CDR3 region has 18 residues. Trimming removed 1 base from V and 3 bases from J, with 18 bases in between. The sample of blood was obtained at first hyperthyroidism diagnosis (before any ophthalmopathy symptoms). TCR beta CDR3 region amplification was performed from RNA transcripts. The TCR CDR3 was amplified in a first-round RT-PCR using the HTBI primer set. TCRdb re-analysed the multiplex PCR reads in MiXCR, keeping a single row per CDR3 protein. The sample lists fewer than 900,000 distinct CDR3 sequences, about 19% occurring once. This clonotype was detected only a few times.

The sequencing sample was made of blood. This receptor was taken from a woman aged 45-60 years with Graves' hyperthyroidism that later progressed to Graves' ophthalmopathy. The chain uses TRBV11-2 and TRBJ2-2, with D tentatively TRBD1 or TRBD2 (6 bases each). The CDR3 DNA reads TGTGCCAGCAGCTTAGGTTATTTAGCGGACAGAGACACCGGGGAGCTGTTTTTT. It translates to CASSLGYLADRDTGELFF.